The 27 T cell receptor beta chains below were found in one sample sequenced in a study of blood T cells in healthy people across ages. PCR was performed a second time for 7 to 11 cycles using a sample-barcoded 5' primer and a J-beta primer mix. TCRdb reprocessed the 5' RACE reads via MiXCR and lists one record per CDR3 protein. The table has almost 1 million distinct CDR3 sequences, roughly 51% seen once. The sample comprised blood. These receptors were collected from a woman aged 55-69 years in good health.

In this sample, this clonotype turned up a few times. The V gene is TRBV12-5, the J gene TRBJ2-5; 10 nucleotides line up with TRBD1. Germline lookup yields CDR1 LGHNT and CDR2 FRNRAP. Trimming at V came to 5 bases and at J to 5 bases, leaving 5 bases not matched to a gene. This CDR3 spans 14 amino acids. CDR3 DNA: TGTGCTAGTGGTGGGACAGGGGATAGGGAGACCCAGTACTTC. Protein: CASGGTGDRETQYF.

The chain links TRBV15 to TRBJ2-5; TRBD2 matches at 11 bases. The V gene end was trimmed by 1 base and the J gene end by 4 bases; junction bases not matched to a gene: 2. The germline CDR1 and CDR2 sequences are LNHNV and YYDKDF (reference sequence). The CDR3 has 15 amino acids. The CDR3 sequence: CATSRVLAGGETQYF. CDR3 in DNA: TGTGCCACCAGCAGAGTCCTAGCGGGAGGAGAGACCCAGTACTTC.

The chain carries TRBV25-1 and TRBJ2-7; possible D gene TRBD2, 5 bases. The CDR3 length is 13 residues. Germline CDR1 reads MGHDK; CDR2 reads SYGVNS. The ends were cut back, 4 bases at V and 3 bases at J, with 10 bases in the middle. This chain's CDR3 is CASSAHGIYEQYF. The CDR3 DNA reads as TGTGCCAGCAGTGCCCACGGGATCTACGAGCAGTACTTC.

V and J are TRBV7-2 and TRBJ2-5; TRBD2 matches at 13 bases. The CDR3 has 14 residues. After removal of 7 bases from V and 12 bases from J, the junction contained 11 bases not matched to a gene. CDR1 is SGHTA, CDR2 FQGNSA, per germline. Here the CDR3 DNA reads TGTGCCAGCACCTCCGGACTAGCGGGAGCCCGCGAGTACTTC. Protein: CASTSGLAGAREYF.

The chain employs TRBV12-3 or TRBV12-4 and TRBJ2-7, with 12 nucleotides matching TRBD2. V lost 5 bases, J lost 5 bases, and 7 bases stayed unmatched. The CDR3 is 15 amino acids. The CDR3: CASSITSGRSDEQYF. As DNA, the CDR3 is TGTGCCAGCAGTATTACTAGCGGGAGGTCCGACGAGCAGTACTTC.

Only a few counts were recorded for this clonotype. The chain links TRBV6-2 or TRBV6-3 to TRBJ2-1; TRBD1 matches 7 bases. The CDR3 covers 17 residues. Germline CDR1 and CDR2: MNHEY and SVGEGT. J was trimmed by 4 bases and V by 4 bases; bases with no gene match: 13. The CDR3 reads CASSSGGTGDRYNEQFF. CDR3 DNA: TGTGCCAGCAGTTCAGGGGGAACAGGGGATCGTTACAATGAGCAGTTCTTC.

This sequence joins TRBV6-5 and TRBJ2-3; D gene ambiguous. Trimming left V 6 bases short and J 0 bases short, with 13 bases between. CDR1 is MNHEY, CDR2 SVGAGI, per germline. The CDR3 spans 15 residues. CDR3 in amino acids: CASSPHTPSTDTQYF. For the CDR3, the DNA is TGTGCCAGCAGCCCCCATACCCCTAGCACAGATACGCAGTATTTT.

Concerning this clonotype: At one of its ends the junction is not consistent with the germline gene, which may arise from a read error. This CDR3 reads CASSEGRNTGEPFF. CDR3 nucleotides: TGTGCCAGCAGTGAAGGGCGGAACACCGGGGAGCCGTTTTTT. The chain recombines TRBV6-4 with TRBJ2-2, with a tentative D call TRBD2 (5 bases). Germline V lookup: CDR1 MRHNA, CDR2 SNTAGT. This CDR3 is 14 amino acids long.

The rearrangement joins TRBV9 to TRBJ2-1; TRBD2 matches 10 bases. The CDR3 has 15 residues. In germline, CDR1 is SGDLS, CDR2 YYNGEE. Trimming cost V 3 bases and J 7 bases; bases outside gene matches: 7. The CDR3 bases are TGTGCCAGCAGCGGAATACTAGCGGGGAGTAATGAGCAGTTCTTC. This translates into CASSGILAGSNEQFF. The full variable domain, completed using reference TRBV9 and TRBJ2-1, is DSGVTQTPKHLITATGQRVTLRCSPRSGDLSVYWYQQSLDQGLQFLIQYYNGEERAKGNILERFSAQQFPDLHSELNLSSLELGDSALYFCASSGILAGSNEQFFGPGTRLTVL.

On this clonotype: The junction differs from germline at one of its ends, possibly a read error. The chain recombines TRBV18 with TRBJ2-7, with TRBD2 matching over 9 bases. The CDR3 loop spans 15 amino acids. The germline gives CDR1 KGHSH, CDR2 LQKENI. The CDR3 bases are TGCGCCAGCTCACCAGTAGGACTAGCGCAATCCGAGCAGTACTTC. Translating it yields CASSPVGLAQSEQYF.

This clonotype was seen more than once but under ten times. This sequence joins TRBV29-1 and TRBJ2-5; D is unresolved. The CDR3 is 13 residues long. Trimming left V 2 bases short and J 2 bases short, with 9 bases between. Germline V gene sequence: CDR1 SQVTM, CDR2 ANQGSEA. CDR3 residues: CSVERVAQETQYF. CDR3 nucleotide sequence: TGCAGCGTTGAACGTGTAGCTCAAGAGACCCAGTACTTC.

V usage is TRBV3-1 and J usage is TRBJ2-5; D gene unclear. The CDR3 has 15 residues. Germline loops: CDR1 LGHDT, CDR2 YNNKEL (reference sequence). Trimming pared 2 bases from V and 5 bases from J, leaving 15 bases between. In nucleotides, the CDR3 is TGTGCCAGCAGCCAATCCACGCTGGGAACGGAGACCCAGTACTTC. This sequence encodes CASSQSTLGTETQYF.

The chain couples TRBV5-1 to TRBJ2-3; 7 nucleotides match TRBD1. Germline V gives CDR1 SGHRS, CDR2 YFSETQ. This CDR3 is 16 amino acids long. Unmatched junction bases numbered 8, after V lost 4 bases and J lost 0 bases. The CDR3 sequence is CASSPWDSSSTDTQYF. CDR3 nucleotides: TGCGCCAGCAGCCCCTGGGACAGCTCTAGCACAGATACGCAGTATTTT.

This chain links TRBV7-9 with TRBJ2-1, with unresolved D. The V end was cut by 5 bases, the J end by 4 bases, with 21 bases between. Germline CDR1 and CDR2: SEHNR and FQNEAQ (reference sequence). The CDR3 has 17 amino acids. The CDR3: CASSPPLSGSLYNEQFF. DNA of the CDR3: TGTGCCAGCAGCCCGCCACTTTCTGGGTCTTTATACAATGAGCAGTTCTTC.

V usage is TRBV28 and J usage is TRBJ2-3; 8 nucleotides agree with TRBD2. The junction had 5 bases not matched to a gene; V was cut back by 4 bases and J by 5 bases. The CDR3 runs 14 residues. Germline V CDR1 and CDR2: MDHEN, SYDVKM. Here the CDR3 DNA reads TGTGCCAGCAGTTCTGGGACTAGACTAGATACGCAGTATTTT. Amino acid sequence: CASSSGTRLDTQYF. The full variable domain, completed using reference TRBV28 and TRBJ2-3, is DVKVTQSSRYLVKRTGEKVFLECVQDMDHENMFWYRQDPGLGLRLIYFSYDVKMKEKGDIPEGYSVSREKKERFSLILESASTNQTSMYLCASSSGTRLDTQYFGPGTRLTVL.

The CDR3 sequence: CASSLLQGGLGEQYF. The DNA of the CDR3 is TGTGCCAGCAGCTTATTGCAGGGGGGACTCGGCGAGCAGTACTTC. This chain links TRBV7-6 with TRBJ2-7; D possibly corresponds to TRBD1 (7 bases). This CDR3 is built from 15 residues. The germline V gene has CDR1 SGHVS and CDR2 FNYEAQ. Trimming cost V 2 bases and J 6 bases, with 17 bases left between them.

This clonotype has a count of ten or more. The chain uses TRBV29-1 and TRBJ2-7; the D gene is possibly TRBD1 (6 bases). Germline assignment: CDR1 SQVTM and CDR2 ANQGSEA. V lost 7 bases to trimming and J lost 0 bases, with 10 bases between them. The CDR3 totals 12 residues. CDR3 sequence: CSAGDTSYEQYF. The CDR3 DNA sequence: TGCAGCGCCGGGGACACCTCCTACGAGCAGTACTTC.

Only a few counts were recorded for this clonotype. The rearrangement uses TRBV7-9 and TRBJ2-4, with 7 bases matching TRBD1. J gave up 6 bases and V 3 bases, and 5 bases lay outside the gene matches. Germline lookup yields CDR1 SEHNR and CDR2 FQNEAQ (reference sequence). This CDR3 spans 14 amino acids. The CDR3 here is CASSFAGTVNIQYF. The CDR3 DNA is TGTGCCAGCAGCTTTGCCGGGACAGTAAACATTCAGTACTTC.

V and J are TRBV30 and TRBJ2-5; the D is unclear. The J call may not be correct, given that the DNA end is closer to TRBJ2-7. CDR3 length: 11 residues. Germline CDR1 and CDR2: GTSNPN and SVGIG (reference sequence). CDR3 sequence: CAWSAVDEQYF. CDR3 coding DNA: TGTGCCTGGAGTGCGGTCGACGAGCAGTACTTC.

This clonotype was detected many times. The J gene is TRBJ2-5, the V gene TRBV2, with 7 bases fitting TRBD2. The CDR3 spans 15 residues. J gave up 9 bases and V 6 bases, and 16 bases lay outside the gene matches. Germline CDR1 is SNHLY and CDR2 is FYNNEI. The CDR3 is CASSPGRTSDGPQYF. The CDR3 coding sequence is TGTGCCAGCAGCCCCGGGAGGACATCGGATGGGCCCCAGTACTTC.

The chain recombines TRBV7-2 with TRBJ1-1; D gene uncertain. The V gene lost 7 bases and the J gene lost 2 bases, with 17 bases spanning the gap. Germline V CDR1 and CDR2: SGHTA, FQGNSA. The CDR3 is 15 residues long. The CDR3 DNA is TGTGCCAGCACGACCCATGGGTCGGGCAACACTGAAGCTTTCTTT. This gives the protein CASTTHGSGNTEAFF.

V and J are TRBV19 and TRBJ1-2; a weak D match, TRBD1 (5 bases). Trimming took off 5 bases at V and 8 bases at J, with 15 bases between the two ends. CDR1 and CDR2 (germline): LNHDA, SQIVND (reference sequence). The length of the CDR3 is 13 residues. The CDR3 nucleotides are TGTGCCAGTAGTGAGACAGATTATGGCGGCTACACCTTC. It encodes CASSETDYGGYTF.

This chain uses TRBV5-6 with TRBJ2-1, with no clear D. The J call may be mistaken, given a closer DNA end match to TRBJ2-7. CDR3 size: 15 residues. CDR1 SGHDT and CDR2 YYEEEE come from the germline V gene. This CDR3 is CASSSLLGPSYEQYF. CDR3 sequence (DNA): TGTGCCAGCAGTTCCCTTCTAGGCCCGAGTTACGAGCAGTACTTC.

This clonotype was counted between two and nine times. The chain joins TRBV27 to TRBJ2-1; 9 nucleotides match TRBD2. TRBJ2-7 matches the DNA end more closely, so the J call is doubtful. Germline CDR1 MNHEY, CDR2 SMNVEV (reference sequence). There are 16 residues in the CDR3. This CDR3 is CASSPLSGSSYNEQYF. As DNA, the CDR3 is TGTGCCAGCAGTCCCCTTAGCGGGAGCTCCTACAATGAGCAGTACTTC.

This rearrangement joins TRBV20-1 to TRBJ1-4; D gene unclear. The CDR3 is made up of 15 amino acids. Germline values: CDR1 DFQATT, CDR2 SNEGSKA (reference sequence). The ends were cut back, 1 base at V and 0 bases at J, with 9 bases in the middle. DNA of the CDR3: TGCAGTGCTAGAGCGTACGACGCAACTAATGAAAAACTGTTTTTT. The encoded protein is CSARAYDATNEKLFF.

The chain has TRBV18 and TRBJ2-5; tentatively, D is TRBD2 (6 bases). Trimming left V 3 bases short and J 4 bases short, with 18 bases between. This CDR3 spans 16 amino acids. Germline V gives CDR1 KGHSH, CDR2 LQKENI. This CDR3 is CASSPPGSLRGETQYF. DNA of the CDR3: TGTGCCAGCTCACCGCCCGGGAGTCTGCGCGGAGAGACCCAGTACTTC.

V and J are TRBV12-3 or TRBV12-4 and TRBJ1-1, with a weak D call TRBD1 (5 bases). Trimming stripped 6 bases from V and 1 base from J, with 9 bases between. The length of the CDR3 is 13 residues. This CDR3 reads CASRGRENTEAFF. Written as DNA, the CDR3 is TGTGCCAGCAGGGGACGTGAGAACACTGAAGCTTTCTTT.